This record looks at one TCR beta chain sequence and its context. Its antigen is unidentified. The table came from immunoSEQ multiplex PCR; TCRdb's copy has only in-frame clones and leaves some out. The table records about 160,000 clones, around nine tenths of them present only once. Investigators sourced 1.5 to 2.5 micrograms of genomic DNA from cryopreserved PBMCs for TCR beta libraries. These data belong to a study of cytotoxic CD8 clonotypes in ibrutinib-treated CLL. Study context: Productive templates averaged approximately 260,000 per sample, and productive rearrangements some 96,000. General study points: Public clonotypes, rarely seen, contracted or held steady on treatment. Sampling time points were not equivalent between sustained-remission and progressing patients.

The V gene lost 2 bases and the J gene lost 5 bases, with 11 bases spanning the gap. Germline assignment: CDR1 SGHRS and CDR2 YFSETQ. CDR3 length equals 14 residues. The receptor comes from a human donor with chronic lymphocytic leukemia. This chain connects TRBV5-1 to TRBJ2-1, with D hard to call. The sample in question was PBMCs, obtained at disease progression, from a patient treated with ibrutinib. CDR3: CASSFGASDNEQFF. The CDR3 nucleotides read TGCGCCAGCAGCTTCGGAGCTTCGGACAATGAGCAGTTCTTC.